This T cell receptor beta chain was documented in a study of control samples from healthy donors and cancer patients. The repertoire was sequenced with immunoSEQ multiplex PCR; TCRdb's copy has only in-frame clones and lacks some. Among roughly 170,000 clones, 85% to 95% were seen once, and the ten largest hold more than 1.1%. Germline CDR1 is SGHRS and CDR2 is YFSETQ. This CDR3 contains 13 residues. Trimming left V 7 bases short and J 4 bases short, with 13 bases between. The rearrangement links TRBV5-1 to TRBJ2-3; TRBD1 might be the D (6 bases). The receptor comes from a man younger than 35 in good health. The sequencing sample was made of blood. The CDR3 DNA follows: TGCGCCAGCGGCGTTGAGGGGGCAGATACGCAGTATTTT. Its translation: CASGVEGADTQYF.